This T cell receptor (beta chain) stems from a study of shared clonotypes between healthy human individuals. Repertoires were generated with immunoSEQ multiplex PCR, while TCRdb's copy carries only in-frame clones and drops some. The sample has under 2,500,000 clones, roughly 95% seen once. The CDR3 is 16 residues long. The germline V gene encodes CDR1 SGHTA and CDR2 FQGNSA. Trimming cost V 0 bases and J 3 bases, with 13 bases left between them. Every one of the donors was a Caucasian adult that lived in Nashville, Tennessee. The rearrangement uses TRBV7-2 and TRBJ2-3; perhaps TRBD2 as D (6 bases). The origin of this receptor is a man between 18 and 29 years old in good health. Sequenced material: naive CD4+ T cells sorted from blood. Subset indicated: CD45RA+ positively selected. CDR3 bases: TGTGCCAGCAGCTTAGCGCCCCCCGCGGGAACAGATACGCAGTATTTT. Translating it yields CASSLAPPAGTDTQYF.